This TCR beta chain stems from a study of blood T cell repertoires in COVID-19. Study-level information: The origin of the acute and convalescent COVID-19 samples was the United States, Italy and Spain. Sources were T cells, B-cell-depleted T cells, or PBMCs; the material itself was cDNA or gDNA.

This CDR3 comprises 13 residues. Trimming stripped 5 bases from V and 4 bases from J, with 10 bases between. In germline, CDR1 is KGHDR, CDR2 SFDVKD. In the original workflow: Amplification from reference gene primers served as the basis for estimated nucleated cell counts. Assay used: immunoSEQ multiplex PCR; TCRdb lists only in-frame clones, some missing. V and J calls plus clone size are reproduced from that table; the DNA served to infer D and trimming. The sample carries approximately 300,000 clones, around 88% recorded once. This rearrangement joins TRBV24-1 to TRBJ2-5; tentative D call: TRBD2 (6 bases). This receptor was taken from a woman in her forties or fifties with acute or convalescent COVID-19. Specimen: peripheral blood. The CDR3 DNA follows: TGTGCCACCAGTGTCTCGGGAGTAGAGACCCAGTACTTC. The encoded protein is CATSVSGVETQYF.